This T cell receptor beta chain emerged from a study of T cells in Graves' hyperthyroidism and ophthalmopathy. Whole-study context: Specimen type is peripheral blood, collected at initial diagnosis prior to any treatment.

This clonotype turned up a few times. Regions amplified from RNA transcripts were the TCR beta CDR3 regions. During a first-round RT-PCR of the TCR CDR3, the HTBI primer set was used. Each CDR3 protein is one row after TCRdb ran MiXCR on the multiplex PCR reads. This table holds hundreds of thousands of distinct CDR3 sequences, more than 15% found once. This CDR3 spans 11 amino acids. The germline gives CDR1 MNHEY, CDR2 SMNVEV (reference sequence). Trimming took off 2 bases at V and 8 bases at J, with 4 bases between the two ends. The receptor was derived from a woman aged 18-35 years with Graves' hyperthyroidism. The rearrangement links TRBV27 to TRBJ2-4; no clear D. The sequenced sample was blood. This CDR3 reads CASSLRDIQYF. The CDR3 coding sequence is TGTGCCAGCAGTTTAAGGGACATTCAGTACTTC.